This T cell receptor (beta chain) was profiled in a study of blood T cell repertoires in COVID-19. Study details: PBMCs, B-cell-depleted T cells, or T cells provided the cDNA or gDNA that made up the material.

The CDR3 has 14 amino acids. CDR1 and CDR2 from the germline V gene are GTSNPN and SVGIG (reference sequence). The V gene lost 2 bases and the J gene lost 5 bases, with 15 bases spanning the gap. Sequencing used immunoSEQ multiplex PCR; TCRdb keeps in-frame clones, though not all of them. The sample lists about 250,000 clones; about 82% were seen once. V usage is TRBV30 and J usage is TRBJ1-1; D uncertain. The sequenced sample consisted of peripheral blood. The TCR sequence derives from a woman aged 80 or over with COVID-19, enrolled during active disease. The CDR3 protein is CAWSPGRYFTEAFF. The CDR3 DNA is TGTGCCTGGAGTCCCGGCAGGTACTTTACTGAAGCTTTCTTT.